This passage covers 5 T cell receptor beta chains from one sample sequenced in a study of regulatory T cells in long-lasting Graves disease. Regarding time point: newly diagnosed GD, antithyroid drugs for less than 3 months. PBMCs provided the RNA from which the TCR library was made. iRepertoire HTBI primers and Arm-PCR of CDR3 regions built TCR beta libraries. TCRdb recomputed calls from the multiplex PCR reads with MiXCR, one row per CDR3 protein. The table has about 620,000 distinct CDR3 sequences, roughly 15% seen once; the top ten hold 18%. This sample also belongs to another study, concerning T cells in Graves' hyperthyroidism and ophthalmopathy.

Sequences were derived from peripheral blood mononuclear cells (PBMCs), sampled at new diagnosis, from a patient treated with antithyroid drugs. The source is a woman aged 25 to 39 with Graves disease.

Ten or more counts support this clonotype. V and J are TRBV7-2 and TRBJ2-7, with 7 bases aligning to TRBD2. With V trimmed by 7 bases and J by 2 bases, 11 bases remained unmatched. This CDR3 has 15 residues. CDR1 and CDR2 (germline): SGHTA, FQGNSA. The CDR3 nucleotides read TGTGCCAGCACCCCCGGGGACTATACACCCTACGAGCAGTACTTC. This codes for CASTPGDYTPYEQYF.

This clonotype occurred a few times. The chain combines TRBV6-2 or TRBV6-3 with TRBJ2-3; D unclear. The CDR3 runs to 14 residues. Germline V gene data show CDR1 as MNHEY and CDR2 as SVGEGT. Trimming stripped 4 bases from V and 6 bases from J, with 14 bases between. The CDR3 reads CASSSTRSSDTQYF. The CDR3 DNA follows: TGTGCCAGCAGTTCAACTCGGAGTTCCGATACGCAGTATTTT.

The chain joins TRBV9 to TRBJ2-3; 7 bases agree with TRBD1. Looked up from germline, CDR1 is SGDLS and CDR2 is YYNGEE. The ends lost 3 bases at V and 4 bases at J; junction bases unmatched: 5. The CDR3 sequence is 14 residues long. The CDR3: CASSGDRVADTQYF. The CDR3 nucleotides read TGTGCCAGCAGCGGCGACAGGGTCGCAGATACGCAGTATTTT.

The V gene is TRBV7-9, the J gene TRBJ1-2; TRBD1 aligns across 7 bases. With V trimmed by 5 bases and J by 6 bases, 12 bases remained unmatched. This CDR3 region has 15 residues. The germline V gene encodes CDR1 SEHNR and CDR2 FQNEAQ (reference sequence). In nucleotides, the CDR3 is TGTGCCAGCAGCCAGGGACAGCCCCTTTGGGATGGCTACACCTTC. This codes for CASSQGQPLWDGYTF.

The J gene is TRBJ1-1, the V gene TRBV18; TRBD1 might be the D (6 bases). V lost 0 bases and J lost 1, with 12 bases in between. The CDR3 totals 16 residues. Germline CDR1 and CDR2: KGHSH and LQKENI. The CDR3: CASSPPRRDKNTEAFF. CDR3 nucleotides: TGTGCCAGCTCACCACCGAGGCGGGACAAGAACACTGAAGCTTTCTTT.